Below, 5 T cell receptor beta chains from the same sample are listed, as sequenced in a study of shared clonotypes between healthy human individuals. Using immunoSEQ multiplex PCR, the repertoire was profiled, and TCRdb retains in-frame clones only, with some absent. The sample consists of about 1.1 million clones, approximately 80% of them appearing once. Sequencing used memory CD4+ T cells from PBMCs. Subset defined: CD45RA-negative fraction. The receptor source for this set is a man younger than 30 in good health. Some clones in this sample may be carry-over from other donors' samples.

The chain has TRBV4-2 and TRBJ2-1, with 7 bases matching TRBD2. This CDR3 region has 17 residues. Germline assignment: CDR1 LGHNA and CDR2 YNFKEQ. V was clipped by 0 bases and J by 4 bases; unmatched bases: 9. As DNA, the CDR3 is TGTGCCAGCAGCCAAGAAATAGCGGGTTACAATTACAATGAGCAGTTCTTC. Translation gives CASSQEIAGYNYNEQFF.

The gene calls are TRBV5-1 and TRBJ2-3; 10 bases are shared with TRBD2. This CDR3 comprises 16 residues. Germline CDR1 and CDR2: SGHRS and YFSETQ. Germline trimming cut 4 bases from V and 0 bases from J; bases unmatched to any gene: 5. CDR3 in DNA: TGCGCCAGCAGCGCCCTAGCGGGAGCCAGCACAGATACGCAGTATTTT. This encodes CASSALAGASTDTQYF.

J is TRBJ2-3 and V is TRBV5-1; D is uncertain. Germline V gives CDR1 SGHRS, CDR2 YFSETQ. V shed 0 bases and J shed 0 bases, with 8 bases lying between them. The CDR3 is made up of 15 amino acids. The CDR3 coding sequence is TGCGCCAGCAGCTTGGGGCAGGTTAGCACAGATACGCAGTATTTT. It specifies CASSLGQVSTDTQYF.

Note on this clone: Other DNA sequences in this sample translate to the same CDR3. V usage is TRBV5-1 and J usage is TRBJ2-2, with unresolved D. In germline, CDR1 is SGHRS, CDR2 YFSETQ. The CDR3 contains 13 residues. Trimming shortened V by 0 bases and J by 4 bases, and 4 bases separated the two germline ends. The CDR3 sequence is CASSLVGTGELFF. The CDR3 DNA reads as TGCGCCAGCAGCTTGGTCGGCACCGGGGAGCTGTTTTTT.

This CDR3 reads CASSLAGGNYGYTF. The CDR3 DNA follows: TGTGCCAGCAGTTTGGCAGGGGGTAACTATGGCTACACCTTC. V gene TRBV27 combines with J gene TRBJ1-2; 7 bases line up with TRBD1. The junction had 2 bases not matched to a gene; V was cut back by 3 bases and J by 1 base. Per germline, CDR1 MNHEY and CDR2 SMNVEV (reference sequence). The CDR3 has 14 residues.